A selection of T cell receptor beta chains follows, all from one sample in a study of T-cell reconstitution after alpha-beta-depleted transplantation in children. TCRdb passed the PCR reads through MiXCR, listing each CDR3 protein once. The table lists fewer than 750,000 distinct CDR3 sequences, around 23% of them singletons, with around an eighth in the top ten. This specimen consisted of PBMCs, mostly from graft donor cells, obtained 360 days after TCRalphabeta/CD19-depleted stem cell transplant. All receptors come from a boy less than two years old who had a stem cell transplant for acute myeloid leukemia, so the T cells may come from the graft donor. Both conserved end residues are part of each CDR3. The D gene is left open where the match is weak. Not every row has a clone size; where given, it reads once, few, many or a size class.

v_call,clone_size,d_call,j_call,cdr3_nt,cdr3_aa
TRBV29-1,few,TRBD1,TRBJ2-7,TGCAGCGTTGAAGTCCCGTACCGGGACAGTCAACCGAGCATATTCAGCTACGAGCAGTACTTC,CSVEVPYRDSQPSIFSYEQYF
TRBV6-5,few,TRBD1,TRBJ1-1,TGTGCCAGCAGTTCGGGGACAGGTTACACTGAAGCTTTCTTT,CASSSGTGYTEAFF
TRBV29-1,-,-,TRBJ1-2,TGCAGCGTTAGTGGCTACACCTTC,CSVSGYTF
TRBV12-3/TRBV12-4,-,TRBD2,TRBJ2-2,TGTGCCAGCAGTTTAAACCGGGGGGGGGCTGGGACCGGGGAGCTGTTTTTT,CASSLNRGGAGTGELFF
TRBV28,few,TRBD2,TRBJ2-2,TGTGCCAGCAGTTTCCACGGACTAGCGGGGGACTCACGAAACACCGGGGAGCTGTTTTTT,CASSFHGLAGDSRNTGELFF
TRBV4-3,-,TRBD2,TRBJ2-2,TGCGCCAGCAGCCAGACTAGCGCCACCGGGGAGCTGTTTTTT,CASSQTSATGELFF
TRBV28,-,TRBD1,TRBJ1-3,TGTGCCAGCAGTCCGGACAGGGTGGGCACCATATATTTT,CASSPDRVGTIYF
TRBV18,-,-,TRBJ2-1,TGTGCCAGCTCACCGGACAGTGGCGGACTTTACAATGAGCAGTTCTTC,CASSPDSGGLYNEQFF
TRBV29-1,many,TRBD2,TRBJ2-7,TGCAGCGTATTGGGACTAGCGTTCGACGAGCAGTACTTC,CSVLGLAFDEQYF
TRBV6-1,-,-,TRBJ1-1,TGTGCCAGCAGAATACAAGCCCTTACAGATAGCCACACTGAAGCTTTCTTT,CASRIQALTDSHTEAFF
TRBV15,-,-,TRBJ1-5,TGTGCCACCAGCCCAGGCCGGGGAACTCAGCCCCAGCATTTT,CATSPGRGTQPQHF
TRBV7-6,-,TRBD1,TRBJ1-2,TGTGCCAGCAGCTTACCAGGACAGGGAGCCACCTTC,CASSLPGQGATF
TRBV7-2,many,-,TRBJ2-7,TGTGCCAGCAGCTCCCCCTCCCAGGGAGCCCACTACGAGCAGTACTTC,CASSSPSQGAHYEQYF
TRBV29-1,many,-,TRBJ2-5,TGCAGCGTTGAATTTAGCGGATACCAAGAGACCCAGTACTTC,CSVEFSGYQETQYF
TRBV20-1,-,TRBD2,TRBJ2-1,TGCAGTGCCCCGGGACTAGCTCCTGCTAGTGAGCAGTTCTTC,CSAPGLAPASEQFF
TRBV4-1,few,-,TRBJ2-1,TGCGCCAGCAGCCAAGACACAGACTACTACAATGAGCAGTTCTTC,CASSQDTDYYNEQFF
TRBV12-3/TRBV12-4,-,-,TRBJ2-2,TGTGCCACTCGCAGGGGAGGTGGCACCGGGGAGCTGTTTTTT,CATRRGGGTGELFF
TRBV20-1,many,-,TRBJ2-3,TGCAGTGCCCCACTAGTTAGCATCACAGATACGCAGTATTTT,CSAPLVSITDTQYF
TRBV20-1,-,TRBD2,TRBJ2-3,TGCAGTTCCTTGGCGGGGGGGCTGGCAGATACGCAGTATTTT,CSSLAGGLADTQYF
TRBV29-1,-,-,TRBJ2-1,TGCAGCGTCAAGGACTACTACAATGAGCAGTTCTTC,CSVKDYYNEQFF
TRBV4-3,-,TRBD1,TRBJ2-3,TGCGCCAGCAGCCGCTTCCGGGACAGGGCCGTAGATACGCAGTATTTT,CASSRFRDRAVDTQYF
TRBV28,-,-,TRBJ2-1,TGTGCCAGCCGGTCCTTGGGGAGCTCCTACAATGAGCAGTTCTTC,CASRSLGSSYNEQFF
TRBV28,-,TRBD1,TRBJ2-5,TGTGCCAGCAGTCGACCGGGACAGGGGGAAGAGACCCAGTACTTC,CASSRPGQGEETQYF
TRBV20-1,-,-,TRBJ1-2,TGCAGTGCTAGCGGCGTCTATGGCTACACCTTC,CSASGVYGYTF
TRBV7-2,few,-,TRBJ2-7,TGTGCCAGCAGCTTAGGAGGGGGTGGGTCCGAGCAGTACTTC,CASSLGGGGSEQYF
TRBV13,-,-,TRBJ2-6,TGTGCCAGCAGAATGTACGAAATTTGGGGACGCAACTCTGGGGCCAACGTCCTGACTTTC,CASRMYEIWGRNSGANVLTF
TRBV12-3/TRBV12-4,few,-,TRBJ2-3,TGTGCCAGCAGGGGTAGCGGCGGAGATACGCAGTATTTT,CASRGSGGDTQYF
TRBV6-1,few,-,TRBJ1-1,TGTGCCAGCAGAACACGCAGGGCCGGTAACACTGAAGCTTTCTTT,CASRTRRAGNTEAFF
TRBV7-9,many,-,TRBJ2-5,TGTGCCAGCAGCCCCCAGATTGGGCAAGAGCCCCAAGAGACCCAGTACTTC,CASSPQIGQEPQETQYF
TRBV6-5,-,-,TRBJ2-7,TGTGCCAGCAGTTACTCGGATATTGGCAGGGGAAGGCACGAGCAGTACTTC,CASSYSDIGRGRHEQYF
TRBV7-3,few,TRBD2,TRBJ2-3,TGTGCCAGCAGCGGGGGGGAGGGAGATACGCAGTATTTT,CASSGGEGDTQYF
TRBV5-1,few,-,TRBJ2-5,TGCGCCAGCAGCTTGATGCAGGGACAAGAGACCCAGTACTTC,CASSLMQGQETQYF
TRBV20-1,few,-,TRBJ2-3,TGCAGTGCTAGAGATTATTGGGCAGGGAACCACCGCTCACTCACAGATACGCAGTATTTT,CSARDYWAGNHRSLTDTQYF
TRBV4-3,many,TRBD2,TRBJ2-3,TGTGCCAGCAGGGCTAGCGGGACGGATACGCAGTATTTT,CASRASGTDTQYF
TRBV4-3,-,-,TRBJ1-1,TGCGCCAGCAGCCTAGACAGATTCATGAACACTGAAGCTTTCTTT,CASSLDRFMNTEAFF
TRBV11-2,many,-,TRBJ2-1,TGTGCCAGCAGCTCCGCCGGACTGTCCGATTACAATGAGCAGTTCTTC,CASSSAGLSDYNEQFF
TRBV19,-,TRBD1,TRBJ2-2,TGTGCCAGTCGAGGACAGGGGTTCGCGAACACCGGGGAGCTGTTTTTT,CASRGQGFANTGELFF
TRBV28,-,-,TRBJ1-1,TGTGCCAGCAGTTCCACAGGCCGGAGGACTGAAGCTTTCTTT,CASSSTGRRTEAFF
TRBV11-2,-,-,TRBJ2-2,TGTGCCAGCAGCTTAGATCTGGGAGACACCGGGGAGCTGTTTTTT,CASSLDLGDTGELFF
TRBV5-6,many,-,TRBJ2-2,TGTGCCAGCAGCTTGTTAGTGAAGATGGAGAACACCGGGGAGCTGTTTTTT,CASSLLVKMENTGELFF
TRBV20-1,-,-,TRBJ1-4,TGCAGTGCGGCGGGGGGGGCAGCTAATGAAAAACTGTTTTTT,CSAAGGAANEKLFF
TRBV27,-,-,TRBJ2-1,TGTGCCAGCAGTTTATGGGCTAGAGGTGGCAATGAGCAGTTCTTC,CASSLWARGGNEQFF
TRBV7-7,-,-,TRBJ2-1,TGTGCCAGCAGCCATCAACAGGCCAGACCTCAGAACAATGAGCAGTTCTTC,CASSHQQARPQNNEQFF
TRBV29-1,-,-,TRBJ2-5,TGCAGCGTGAATCGGGAGACCCAGTACTTC,CSVNRETQYF
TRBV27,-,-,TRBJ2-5,TGTGCCAGCAGTCACCGACAGACCCAGTACTTC,CASSHRQTQYF
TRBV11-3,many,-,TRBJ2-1,TGTGCCAGCAGCTTAGAGGGGGGGCATGAGCAGTTCTTC,CASSLEGGHEQFF
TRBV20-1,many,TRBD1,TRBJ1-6,TGCAGTGCTATGGACAGGGCCAATTCACCCCTCCACTTT,CSAMDRANSPLHF
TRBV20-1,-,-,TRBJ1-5,TGCAGTGCTAGAGCCACTAGCAGGGAAGATCAGCCCCAGCATTTT,CSARATSREDQPQHF
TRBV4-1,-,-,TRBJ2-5,TGCGCCAGCAGCCAAGGCGTGATAGAGACCCAGTACTTC,CASSQGVIETQYF
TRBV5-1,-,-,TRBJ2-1,TGCGCCAGCAGCCATACTTCCAACAATGAGCAGTTCTTC,CASSHTSNNEQFF
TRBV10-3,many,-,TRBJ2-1,TGTGCCATCAGAGACCCGGACAGAGGGCATAGGCACAATGAGCAGTTCTTC,CAIRDPDRGHRHNEQFF
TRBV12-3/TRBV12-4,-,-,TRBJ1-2,TGTGCCAGCAGTCCCTTAGGGACCCCTGGCTATGGCTACACCTTC,CASSPLGTPGYGYTF